This T cell receptor (beta chain) was captured in a study of shared clonotypes between healthy human individuals. V was clipped by 2 bases and J by 4 bases, with 14 bases between them. The germline CDR1 and CDR2 sequences are GTSNPN and SVGIG (reference sequence). This CDR3 is 14 amino acids long. Sequencing was performed with immunoSEQ multiplex PCR; in TCRdb, only in-frame clones are kept and a portion is missing. The table lists about 2.4 million clones, 85% to 95% of them singletons. The receptor was derived from a man between 18 and 35 years old in good health. The rearrangement uses TRBV30 and TRBJ2-5; possibly TRBD2 for D (6 bases). The specimen was naive CD4+ T cells sorted from blood. Subset noted: CD45RA+ positively selected. CDR3 loop: CAWSSGTVSETQYF. The CDR3 coding sequence is TGTGCCTGGAGTTCGGGGACTGTCTCAGAGACCCAGTACTTC.